This TCR beta chain was identified during a study of control samples from healthy donors and cancer patients. Sequencing was performed with immunoSEQ multiplex PCR; in TCRdb, only in-frame clones are kept and a portion is missing. The table includes about 84,000 clones, around 80% detected once. The CDR3 is 15 amino acids. The germline gives CDR1 SGHKS, CDR2 YYEKEE (reference sequence). Trimming took 1 base from V and 2 from J, leaving 10 bases between them. This TCR derives from a man aged 55 to 70 with head and neck cancer. This chain connects TRBV5-5 to TRBJ1-5; the D gene is possibly TRBD1 (5 bases). The material sequenced was PBMCs. The CDR3 reads CASSLSGGGNQPQHF. CDR3 nucleotide sequence: TGTGCCAGCAGCTTGTCGGGGGGAGGCAATCAGCCCCAGCATTTT.